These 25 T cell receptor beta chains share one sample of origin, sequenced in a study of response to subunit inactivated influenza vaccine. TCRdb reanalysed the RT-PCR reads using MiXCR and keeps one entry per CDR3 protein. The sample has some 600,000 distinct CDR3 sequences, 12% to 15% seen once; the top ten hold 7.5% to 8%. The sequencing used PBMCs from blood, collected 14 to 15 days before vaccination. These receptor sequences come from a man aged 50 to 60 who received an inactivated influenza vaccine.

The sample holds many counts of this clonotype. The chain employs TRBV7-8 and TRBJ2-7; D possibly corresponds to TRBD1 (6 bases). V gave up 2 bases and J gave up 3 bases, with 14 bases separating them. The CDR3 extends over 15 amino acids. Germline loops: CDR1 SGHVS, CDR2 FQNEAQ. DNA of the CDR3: TGTGCCAGCAGCTTAAGTTCCAGCAGGGGCTACGAGCAGTACTTC. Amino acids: CASSLSSSRGYEQYF.

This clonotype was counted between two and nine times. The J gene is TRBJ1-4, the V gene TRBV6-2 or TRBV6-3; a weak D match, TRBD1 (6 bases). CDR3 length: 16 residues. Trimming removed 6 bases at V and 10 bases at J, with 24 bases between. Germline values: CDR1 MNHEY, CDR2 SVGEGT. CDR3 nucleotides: TGTGCCAGCAGCCCCTTATCGGGGGGGACAACCGGAAAACTGTTTTTT. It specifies CASSPLSGGTTGKLFF.

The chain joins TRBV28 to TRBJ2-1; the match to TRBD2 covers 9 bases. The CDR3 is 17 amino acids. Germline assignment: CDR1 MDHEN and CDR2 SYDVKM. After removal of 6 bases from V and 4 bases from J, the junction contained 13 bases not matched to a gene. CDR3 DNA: TGTGCCAGCAGACGTAGCCGCGGGAGGGGGGGATACAATGAGCAGTTCTTC. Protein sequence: CASRRSRGRGGYNEQFF.

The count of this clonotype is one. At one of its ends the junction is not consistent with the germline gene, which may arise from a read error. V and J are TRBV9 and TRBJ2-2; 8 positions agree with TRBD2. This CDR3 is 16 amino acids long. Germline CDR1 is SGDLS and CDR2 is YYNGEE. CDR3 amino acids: CASSGTKTSNTGDLFF. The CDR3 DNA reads TGTGCCAGTAGCGGGACTAAAACCTCGAACACCGGGGATCTGTTTTTT.

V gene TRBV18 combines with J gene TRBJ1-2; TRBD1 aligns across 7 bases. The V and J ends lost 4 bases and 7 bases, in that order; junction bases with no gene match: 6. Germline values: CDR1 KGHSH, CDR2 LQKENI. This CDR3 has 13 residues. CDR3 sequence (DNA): TGTGCCAGCTCACAGACAGGGACCCCTGGCTACACCTTC. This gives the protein CASSQTGTPGYTF.

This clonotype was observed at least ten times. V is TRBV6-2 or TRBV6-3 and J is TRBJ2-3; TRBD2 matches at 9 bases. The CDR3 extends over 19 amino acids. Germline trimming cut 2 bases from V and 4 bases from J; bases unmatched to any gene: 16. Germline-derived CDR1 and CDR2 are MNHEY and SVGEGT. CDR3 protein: CASSYRSRGGLFSADTQYF. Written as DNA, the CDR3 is TGTGCCAGCAGTTACCGATCGCGGGGGGGCCTTTTCTCGGCAGATACGCAGTATTTT.

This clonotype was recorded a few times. CDR3 nucleotide sequence: TGTGCCAGCAGCCAAAGGGACAAAAAAGAGACCCAGTACTTC. Its translation: CASSQRDKKETQYF. The chain joins TRBV5-6 to TRBJ2-5; TRBD1 might be the D (6 bases). The V and J ends lost 4 bases and 3 bases respectively, with 13 bases between them. CDR1 is SGHDT, CDR2 YYEEEE, per germline. The CDR3 extends over 14 amino acids.

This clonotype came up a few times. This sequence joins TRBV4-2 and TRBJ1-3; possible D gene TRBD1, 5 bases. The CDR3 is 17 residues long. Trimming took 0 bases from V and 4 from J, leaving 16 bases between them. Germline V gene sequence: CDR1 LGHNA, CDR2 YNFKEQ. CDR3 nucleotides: TGTGCCAGCAGCCAAGATCCAGGTGGGGGATCGGGAAACACCATATATTTT. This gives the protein CASSQDPGGGSGNTIYF.

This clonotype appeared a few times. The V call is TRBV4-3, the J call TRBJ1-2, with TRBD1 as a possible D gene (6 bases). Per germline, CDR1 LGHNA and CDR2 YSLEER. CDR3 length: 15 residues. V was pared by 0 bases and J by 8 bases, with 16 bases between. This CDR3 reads CASSQDEKGGVGYTF. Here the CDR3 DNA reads TGCGCCAGCAGCCAAGATGAGAAGGGGGGTGTAGGCTACACCTTC.

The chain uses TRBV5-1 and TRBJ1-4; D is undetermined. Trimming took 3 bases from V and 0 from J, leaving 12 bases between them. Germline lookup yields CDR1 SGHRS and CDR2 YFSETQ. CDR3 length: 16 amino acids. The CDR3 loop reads CASSSGDFATNEKLFF. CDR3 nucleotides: TGCGCCAGCAGCTCCGGAGATTTCGCAACTAATGAAAAACTGTTTTTT. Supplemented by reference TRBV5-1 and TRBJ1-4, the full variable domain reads KAGVTQTPRYLIKTRGQQVTLSCSPISGHRSVSWYQQTPGQGLQFLFEYFSETQRNKGNFPGRFSGRQFSNSRSEMNVSTLELGDSALYLCASSSGDFATNEKLFFGSGTQLSVL.

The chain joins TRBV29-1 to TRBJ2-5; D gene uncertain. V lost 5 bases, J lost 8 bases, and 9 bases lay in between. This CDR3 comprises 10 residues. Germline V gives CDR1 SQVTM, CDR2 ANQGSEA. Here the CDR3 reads CSVNKPTQYF. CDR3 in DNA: TGCAGCGTTAATAAGCCTACCCAGTACTTC.

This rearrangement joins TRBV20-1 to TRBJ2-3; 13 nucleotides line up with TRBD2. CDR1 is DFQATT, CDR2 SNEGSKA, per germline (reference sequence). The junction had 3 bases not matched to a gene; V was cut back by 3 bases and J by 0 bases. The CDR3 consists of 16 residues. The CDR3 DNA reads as TGCAGTGCTAGCGGGACTAGCGGGGTTAGCACAGATACGCAGTATTTT. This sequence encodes CSASGTSGVSTDTQYF.

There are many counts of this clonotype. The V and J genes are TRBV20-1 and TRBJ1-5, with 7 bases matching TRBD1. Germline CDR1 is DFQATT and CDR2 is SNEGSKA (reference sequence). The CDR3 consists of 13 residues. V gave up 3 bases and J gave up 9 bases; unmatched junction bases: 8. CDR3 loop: CSARGQSVGPQHF. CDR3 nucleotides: TGCAGTGCTAGGGGACAGTCAGTGGGGCCCCAGCATTTT.

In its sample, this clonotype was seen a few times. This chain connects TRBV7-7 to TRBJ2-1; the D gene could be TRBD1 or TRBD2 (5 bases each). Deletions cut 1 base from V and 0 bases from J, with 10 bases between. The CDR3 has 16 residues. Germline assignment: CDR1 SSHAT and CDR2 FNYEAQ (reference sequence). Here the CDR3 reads CASSLEAGSSYNEQFF. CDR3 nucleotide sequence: TGTGCCAGCAGCTTAGAAGCAGGGAGCTCCTACAATGAGCAGTTCTTC.

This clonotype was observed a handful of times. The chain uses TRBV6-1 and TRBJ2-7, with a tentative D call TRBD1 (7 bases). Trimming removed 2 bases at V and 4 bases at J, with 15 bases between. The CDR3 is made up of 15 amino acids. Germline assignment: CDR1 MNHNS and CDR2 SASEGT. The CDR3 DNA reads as TGTGCCAGCAGTGAACTTGGAGGGGGCCTTTACGAGCAGTACTTC. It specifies CASSELGGGLYEQYF.

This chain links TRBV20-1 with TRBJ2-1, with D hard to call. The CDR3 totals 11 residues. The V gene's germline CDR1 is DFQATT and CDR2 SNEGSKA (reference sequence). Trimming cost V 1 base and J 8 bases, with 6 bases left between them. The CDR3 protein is CSARGVHEQFF. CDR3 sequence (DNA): TGCAGTGCTAGAGGGGTTCATGAGCAGTTCTTC.

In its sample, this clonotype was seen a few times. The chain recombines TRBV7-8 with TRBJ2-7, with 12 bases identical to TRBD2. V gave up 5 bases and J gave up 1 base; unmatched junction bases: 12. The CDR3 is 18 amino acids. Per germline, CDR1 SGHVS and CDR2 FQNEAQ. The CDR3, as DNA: TGTGCCAGCAGCCAGGGGCGTCTAGCGGGAGGGCCGTCCTACGAGCAGTACTTC. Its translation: CASSQGRLAGGPSYEQYF.

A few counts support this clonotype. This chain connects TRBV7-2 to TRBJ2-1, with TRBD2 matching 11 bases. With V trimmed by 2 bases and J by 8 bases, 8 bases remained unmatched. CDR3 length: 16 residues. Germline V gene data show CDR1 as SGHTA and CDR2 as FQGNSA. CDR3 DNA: TGTGCCAGCAGCTTAAGGCCCGCTAGCGGGGGGTATGAGCAGTTCTTC. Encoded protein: CASSLRPASGGYEQFF.

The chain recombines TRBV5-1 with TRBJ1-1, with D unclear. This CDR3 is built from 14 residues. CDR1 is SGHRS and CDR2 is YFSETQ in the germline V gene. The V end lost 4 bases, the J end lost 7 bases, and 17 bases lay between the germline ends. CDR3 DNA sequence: TGCGCCAGCAGCCCCGGACCGGGTGGAGATGAAGCTTTCTTT. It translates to CASSPGPGGDEAFF.

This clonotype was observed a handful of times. CDR3 DNA: TGTGCCAGCAGCTTATGGGGCATTGGCTACGGGGCCAACGTCCTGACTTTC. Its protein is CASSLWGIGYGANVLTF. The chain uses TRBV7-8 and TRBJ2-6; TRBD1 might be the D (5 bases). The length of the CDR3 is 17 residues. Germline assignment: CDR1 SGHVS and CDR2 FQNEAQ. V lost 2 bases, J lost 4 bases, and 15 bases lay in between.

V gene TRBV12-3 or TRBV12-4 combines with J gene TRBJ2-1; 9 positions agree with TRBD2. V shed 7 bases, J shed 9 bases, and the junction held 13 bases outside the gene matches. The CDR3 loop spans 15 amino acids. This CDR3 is CASTWMGGGATEQFF. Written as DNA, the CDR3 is TGTGCCAGCACTTGGATGGGCGGGGGGGCCACTGAGCAGTTCTTC.

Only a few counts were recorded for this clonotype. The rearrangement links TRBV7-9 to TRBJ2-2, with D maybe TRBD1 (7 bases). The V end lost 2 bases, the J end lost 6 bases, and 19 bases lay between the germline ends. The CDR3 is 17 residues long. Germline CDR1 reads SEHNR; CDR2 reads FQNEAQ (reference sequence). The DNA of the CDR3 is TGTGCCAGCAGCTTATCACCCGGGGGACAGTTAGCCGGGGAGCTGTTTTTT. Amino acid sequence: CASSLSPGGQLAGELFF.

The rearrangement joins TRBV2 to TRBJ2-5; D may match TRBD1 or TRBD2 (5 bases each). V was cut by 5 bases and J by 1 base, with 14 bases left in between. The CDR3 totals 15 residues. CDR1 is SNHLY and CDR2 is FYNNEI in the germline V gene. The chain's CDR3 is CASSFNRGGQETQYF. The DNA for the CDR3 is TGTGCCAGCAGTTTCAATCGTGGGGGCCAAGAGACCCAGTACTTC.

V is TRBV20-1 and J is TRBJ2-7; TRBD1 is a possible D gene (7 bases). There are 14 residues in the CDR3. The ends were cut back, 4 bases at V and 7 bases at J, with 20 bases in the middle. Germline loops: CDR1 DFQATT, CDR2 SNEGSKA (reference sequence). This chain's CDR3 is CSANAGQGVREQYF. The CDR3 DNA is TGCAGTGCTAACGCGGGGCAGGGGGTAAGAGAGCAGTACTTC.

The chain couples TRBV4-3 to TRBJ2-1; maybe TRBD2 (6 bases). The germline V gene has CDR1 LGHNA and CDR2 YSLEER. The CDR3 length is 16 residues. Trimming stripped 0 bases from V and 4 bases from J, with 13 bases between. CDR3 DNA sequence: TGCGCCAGCAGCCAAGAGTTAGCGGAGCAATACAATGAGCAGTTCTTC. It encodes CASSQELAEQYNEQFF.